This note documents a single T cell receptor beta chain sequence. Its cognate antigen has yet to be identified. Nothing much larger sits one base from this clone, and base qualities are not available. The donors belonged to the validation cohort of 120 subjects, which was separate from the approximately 700-subject first cohort. These data belong to a study of cytomegalovirus exposure and HLA in healthy donors (dated by TCRdb to about 2017). Looking at the study overall: The 650 to 800 repertoires of the first cohort and the 120 validation repertoires were produced on the same platform, according to a later analysis. The study aimed to test whether cataloging public T cell receptors could reveal signatures of past pathogen exposure. A separate validation cohort of about 110 different subjects was used in addition to the approximately 610-subject first cohort. To predict cytomegalovirus infection status, the study brought together high-throughput TCR immunosequencing, statistical association of individual TCRs with disease status, and machine learning. Broader findings and caveats from the paper: In a later analysis, TCRs clustered in the first cohort were found to also tend to co-occur in the roughly 120 validation repertoires, with over 90% of cluster scores above 0. A later analysis lacked HLA typing for the validation cohort, so it scored co-occurrence in that cohort across all 110 or so repertoires. A few of the identified cytomegalovirus-associated TCR beta chains were confirmed in vitro to be specific for cytomegalovirus antigens. In the study, approximately 160 TCR beta chains were listed as associated with cytomegalovirus. Cytomegalovirus status was reported to be diagnosed by the classifier with high specificity and sensitivity in both the original and validation cohorts. The authors suggested that the approach could potentially be generalized to other disease states and immunological phenotypes. Most TCR sequences were seen in very few donors, while some public TCRs were found in many individuals.

The method behind the library was the immunoSEQ multiplex PCR assay. In the authors' own workflow: A statistical classification framework was built to diagnose cytomegalovirus status from the catalog of TCR beta chain sequences. TCRdb retrieved this table from immuneACCESS and kept in-frame rearrangements only. Not all clones are present; in checked studies, unresolved V genes account for under half, and no reason is known for the remainder. V and J calls and clone size are given by that table; D and trimming were obtained from the DNA. The sample has 200,000 or so clones on record, around 84% of them singletons. The top ten clonotypes cover roughly 13% of the sample. Sequencing was performed on PBMCs. The TCR originated in a woman in her 30s in good health and CMV-seropositive.

At the DNA level, the sequence is TGTGCCAGCAGTCGTGGACTAGCGGGAAACTACGAGCAGTACTTC. The translation is CASSRGLAGNYEQYF. In this chain, TRBV9 is recombined with TRBJ2-7, and 12 junction bases match TRBD2. Counted from cysteine to phenylalanine, this CDR3 has 15 amino acids. Solely the CDR3 DNA is kept, with 45 bases framed from the first base. The germline V gene gives CDR1 as SGDLS and CDR2 as YYNGEE. V is trimmed back by 5 bases and J by 3 bases, and the junction contains 6 bases that no gene match accounts for.